These T cell receptor beta chains were read from a single sample in a study of identical twins. From the 5' RACE reads, TCRdb called clonotypes with MiXCR, one entry per CDR3 protein. This table has hundreds of thousands of distinct CDR3 sequences, roughly 7% appearing once. Another study also made use of these data, one on yellow fever vaccine responses in identical twins.

Sequencing was done on a sample of memory (CD45RO+) T cells sorted from blood. The receptors originated from a woman under 30 in good health. Each CDR3 is given with its conserved first and last residue. The D gene is left open where the match is weak. Expanded clones are given a class, and other clones once, few, many or no size at all.

v_call	d_call	clone_size	j_call	cdr3_nt	cdr3_aa
TRBV12-3/TRBV12-4	NA	many	TRBJ1-1	TGTGCCAGCTCGGACCTCGGCACTGAAGCTTTCTTT	CASSDLGTEAFF
TRBV29-1	NA	many	TRBJ2-3	TGCAGCGTTGTCGTTACCATAGGCACAGATACGCAGTATTTT	CSVVVTIGTDTQYF
TRBV19	NA	few	TRBJ2-2	TGTGCCAGTAGTGCTAACTCCTTCACCGGGGAGCTGTTTTTT	CASSANSFTGELFF
TRBV19	NA	NA	TRBJ1-5	TGTGCCAGTAAGGGAGGGCTTCCGACCCTTAGCAATCAGCCCCAGCATTTT	CASKGGLPTLSNQPQHF
TRBV18	NA	NA	TRBJ2-1	TGTGCCAGCTCACCTACCGGGGGCGAGCAGTTCTTC	CASSPTGGEQFF
TRBV18	NA	NA	TRBJ2-5	TGTGCCAGCTCACGGTCTCGACAAGAGACCCAGTACTTC	CASSRSRQETQYF
TRBV12-3/TRBV12-4	NA	few	TRBJ1-6	TGTGCCAGCAGTTTATCGGAGGGGTTTACTTATAATTCACCCCTCCACTTT	CASSLSEGFTYNSPLHF
TRBV7-8	NA	many	TRBJ2-1	TGTGCCAGCAGCTTATCGGGAGCGTCCTACAATGAGCAGTTCTTC	CASSLSGASYNEQFF
TRBV6-1	NA	NA	TRBJ2-2	TGTGCCAGCAGTGAATACGGACAGAAAACCGGGGAGCTGTTTTTT	CASSEYGQKTGELFF
TRBV18	TRBD1	NA	TRBJ2-7	TGTGCCAGCTCACCAATGGACAGGGGTTCTTTACAGTACTTC	CASSPMDRGSLQYF
TRBV5-1	NA	many	TRBJ1-1	TGCGCCAGCAGCTTGATTGACAAGAACACTGAAGCTTTCTTT	CASSLIDKNTEAFF
TRBV12-3/TRBV12-4	NA	many	TRBJ1-3	TGTGCCAGCAGCCCTGGGGGTTCTGGAAACACCATATATTTT	CASSPGGSGNTIYF
TRBV27	NA	many	TRBJ1-1	TGTGCCAGCAGTTACAGGGAGAACACTGAAGCTTTCTTT	CASSYRENTEAFF
TRBV10-2	NA	few	TRBJ2-1	TGCGCCAGCAGCGGATTCGGGGGCGGATCTGACAATGAGCAGTTCTTC	CASSGFGGGSDNEQFF
TRBV20-1	NA	few	TRBJ2-1	TGCAGTGCTAGGTCACGGATTGCTGTGAATGAGCAGTTCTTC	CSARSRIAVNEQFF
TRBV12-3/TRBV12-4	NA	NA	TRBJ1-5	TGTGCCAGCAGTTTGGCCATTCTCAATCAGCCCCAGCATTTT	CASSLAILNQPQHF
TRBV24-1	TRBD2	few	TRBJ2-7	TGTGCCACCAGTGATTCTCTAGCGGGAGGGCCCCACGAGCAGTACTTC	CATSDSLAGGPHEQYF
TRBV7-2	NA	many	TRBJ1-2	TGTGCCAGCACGTGGAAAGGGGTGGATGGCTACACCTTC	CASTWKGVDGYTF
TRBV12-3/TRBV12-4	TRBD2	many	TRBJ2-7	TGTGCCAGCAGTCTAGCGGGAGGGTTTGAGCAGTACTTC	CASSLAGGFEQYF
TRBV10-3	NA	many	TRBJ1-1	TGTGCCATCAGTGAGAACCCGAACACTGAAGCTTTCTTT	CAISENPNTEAFF
TRBV5-1	NA	many	TRBJ2-2	TGCGCCAGCAGCCAGGGGAATCCCGACAACACCGGGGAGCTGTTTTTT	CASSQGNPDNTGELFF
TRBV19	TRBD1	few	TRBJ1-2	TGTGCCAGTAGTAGGGGACAGCGAGGCTACACCTTC	CASSRGQRGYTF
TRBV14	NA	few	TRBJ2-3	TGTGCCAGCAGCCAAGATTGGATGAAGGGAGATACGCAGTATTTT	CASSQDWMKGDTQYF
TRBV27	TRBD2	few	TRBJ2-7	TGTGCCAGCAGCCCCGGCGGACGGGGGGTGGAGGAGCAGTACTTC	CASSPGGRGVEEQYF
TRBV14	TRBD2	many	TRBJ2-1	TGTGCCAGCAGCCAAGATGGAGGACTAGCGGTCTCCTACAATGAGCAGTTCTTC	CASSQDGGLAVSYNEQFF
TRBV7-3	TRBD2	NA	TRBJ2-7	TGTGCCAGCAGCCCATCAGGACTAGCGGTCTACGAGCAGTACTTC	CASSPSGLAVYEQYF
TRBV20-1	NA	NA	TRBJ1-4	TGCAGTGCTAGAGAGGGGGGATTTAATGAAAAACTGTTTTTT	CSAREGGFNEKLFF
TRBV28	TRBD1	NA	TRBJ2-1	TGTGCCAGCAGGGGACAGGGGTGGTCAGGGCAGTTCTTC	CASRGQGWSGQFF
TRBV9	NA	many	TRBJ1-1	TGTGCCAGCAGCGCTGGGGGGACGTCTGAAGCTTTCTTT	CASSAGGTSEAFF
TRBV6-1	NA	NA	TRBJ2-3	TGTGCCAGCAGCCGCCCCCCCCGGGGATCAGATACGCAGTATTTT	CASSRPPRGSDTQYF
TRBV7-9	NA	NA	TRBJ2-1	TGTGCCAGCAGCTTTCGAACAGAGTTCAATGAGCAGTTCTTC	CASSFRTEFNEQFF
TRBV20-1	TRBD2	many	TRBJ2-5	TGCAGTGCTAGGAGGGATCTAGCGGGAGGGTTGGGGACCCAGTACTTC	CSARRDLAGGLGTQYF
TRBV7-8	NA	NA	TRBJ1-5	TGTGCCAGCAGCTTTAAAGCTTCCGATCAGCCCCAGCATTTT	CASSFKASDQPQHF
TRBV14	NA	many	TRBJ2-7	TGTGCCAGCAGCCCACAGGGCTACGAGCAGTACTTC	CASSPQGYEQYF
TRBV5-6	NA	many	TRBJ1-2	TGTGCCAGCAGCTTCGCGGGAAGCTATGGCTACACCTTC	CASSFAGSYGYTF
TRBV20-1	TRBD2	few	TRBJ2-7	TGCAGTGCTAGAGGGTTAGGCGGGAGGTCTGCCTACGAGCAGTACTTC	CSARGLGGRSAYEQYF
TRBV4-1	TRBD1	many	TRBJ2-2	TGCGCCAGCAGCCGCGTTCCGGACAGGGGAGGGCCCGGGGAGCTGTTTTTT	CASSRVPDRGGPGELFF
TRBV5-1	NA	many	TRBJ2-3	TGCGCCAGTACGGCTAGCACAGATACGCAGTATTTT	CASTASTDTQYF
TRBV3-1	NA	once	TRBJ1-1	TGTGCCAGCAGCCAAGGTAGAGAGAACACTGAAGCTTTCTTT	CASSQGRENTEAFF
TRBV28	TRBD2	NA	TRBJ2-1	TGTGCCAGCAGTGAGGGACTAGCCCATGAGCAGTTCTTC	CASSEGLAHEQFF
TRBV20-1	NA	many	TRBJ1-5	TGCAGTGCTAGAGGGCGGGACGGGGCCCAGCATTTT	CSARGRDGAQHF
TRBV29-1	NA	few	TRBJ1-2	TGCAGCGTTGAGGTCGGGTGGGGCTACACCTTC	CSVEVGWGYTF
TRBV7-9	NA	many	TRBJ2-1	TGTGCCAGCAGCCCCGGACAAATATACTCCTACAATGAGCAGTTCTTC	CASSPGQIYSYNEQFF
TRBV29-1	NA	many	TRBJ2-3	TGCAGCGTTTGGGATACTGCAGATACGCAGTATTTT	CSVWDTADTQYF
TRBV5-1	NA	NA	TRBJ1-1	TGCGCCAGCAGCTTGGGGTCCGCTAGGGAAGCTTTCTTT	CASSLGSAREAFF
TRBV28	NA	few	TRBJ2-7	TGTGCCAGCAGTTTATTATTTAAAGCCTACGAGCAGTACTTC	CASSLLFKAYEQYF
TRBV7-9	NA	many	TRBJ2-2	TGTGCCAGCAGCGAATTCGGGACGAACACCGGGGAGCTGTTTTTT	CASSEFGTNTGELFF
TRBV12-3/TRBV12-4	NA	many	TRBJ2-1	TGTGCCAGCAACAAGTTAGATGAGCAGTTCTTC	CASNKLDEQFF
TRBV3-1	TRBD2	few	TRBJ2-1	TGTGCCAGCAGCCAGCTTACCGGGACTAGCGGGAGTATTAATGAGCAGTTCTTC	CASSQLTGTSGSINEQFF
TRBV5-1	NA	many	TRBJ2-7	TGCGCCAGCAGTTCTTCCTCTTCGGGGTACGAGCAGTACTTC	CASSSSSSGYEQYF
TRBV12-3/TRBV12-4	TRBD2	NA	TRBJ2-5	TGTGCCAGCTGTCCTCCAGTTAATCTAGCGGGGGGGCGACTGGAGACCCAGTACTTC	CASCPPVNLAGGRLETQYF
TRBV2	NA	few	TRBJ2-7	TGTGCCAGCCTCAATCGGGACAAAACCTACGAGCAGTACTTC	CASLNRDKTYEQYF
TRBV6-5	NA	many	TRBJ1-2	TGTGCCAGCAGTTACTCGATCATGGGCAGAACGGACTATGGCTACACCTTC	CASSYSIMGRTDYGYTF
TRBV7-9	NA	few	TRBJ2-7	TGTGCCAGCAGCTTAGAAGCCGGGACGGGGGAGCAGTACTTC	CASSLEAGTGEQYF
TRBV9	NA	few	TRBJ2-1	TGTGCCAGCAGCGTGTTGGGGCCTGAGCAGTTCTTC	CASSVLGPEQFF
TRBV20-1	TRBD2	few	TRBJ2-1	TGCTGTGCTAGGGCGAGGAGCGGGAGTCCGCCTTACAATGAGCAGTTCTTC	CCARARSGSPPYNEQFF
TRBV3-1	NA	few	TRBJ2-2	TGTGCCAGCAGCCCAATACAGGGATCAATGAACACCGGGGAGCTGTTTTTT	CASSPIQGSMNTGELFF
TRBV3-1	NA	few	TRBJ2-2	TGTGCCAGCAGCGAAATCCTCCACACCGGGGAGCTGTTTTTT	CASSEILHTGELFF
TRBV27	NA	NA	TRBJ1-4	TGTGCCAGCAACACTAATGAAAAACTGTTTTTT	CASNTNEKLFF